Listed below are T cell receptor beta chains from one sample, sequenced in a study of blood T cell repertoires in COVID-19. TCRdb's table, derived via immunoSEQ multiplex PCR, lists solely in-frame clones and lacks some. This table holds about 130,000 clones, over 75% found once. The sequencing sample was made of peripheral blood. These receptors were collected from a man at least 80 years old with active or convalescent COVID-19. CDR3s include the opening cysteine and the closing phenylalanine or tryptophan. The order of the fields is V gene, J gene, D gene, clone size, CDR3 DNA, CDR3 protein. A D gene is named only where the DNA matches it firmly. Clone size, where shown, is once, few, many, or a class for clones that have expanded.

v_call: TRBV12-3/TRBV12-4; j_call: TRBJ2-5; d_call: .; clone_size: .; cdr3_nt: TGTGCCAGCTCCTGGGCCCAAGAGACCCAGTACTTC; cdr3_aa: CASSWAQETQYF
v_call: TRBV11-2; j_call: TRBJ2-7; d_call: TRBD2; clone_size: .; cdr3_nt: TGTGCCAGCTCAGCGACTAGCGGGGTCCACGAGCAGTACTTC; cdr3_aa: CASSATSGVHEQYF
v_call: TRBV18; j_call: TRBJ1-6; d_call: .; clone_size: .; cdr3_nt: TGTGCCAGCTCACCAATTCCGGTGAGCTCCTATAATTCACCCCTCCACTTT; cdr3_aa: CASSPIPVSSYNSPLHF
v_call: TRBV5-4; j_call: TRBJ2-1; d_call: .; clone_size: .; cdr3_nt: TGTGCCAGCAGCTCGGTGGCCCTAGTCTACAATGAGCAGTTCTTC; cdr3_aa: CASSSVALVYNEQFF
v_call: TRBV7-3; j_call: TRBJ2-2; d_call: TRBD2; clone_size: .; cdr3_nt: TGTGCCAGCAGCCCCCAAACCGCGGGGGGGAACACCGGGGAGCTGTTTTTT; cdr3_aa: CASSPQTAGGNTGELFF
v_call: TRBV3-1/TRBV3-2; j_call: TRBJ1-1; d_call: .; clone_size: .; cdr3_nt: TGTGCCAGCAGCCTTACAGGTTGGAGCACTGAAGCTTTCTTT; cdr3_aa: CASSLTGWSTEAFF
v_call: TRBV5-1; j_call: TRBJ2-6; d_call: TRBD2; clone_size: .; cdr3_nt: TGCGCCAGCAGCTGGGCGGGGGGCGCTGGGGCCAACGTCCTGACTTTC; cdr3_aa: CASSWAGGAGANVLTF
v_call: TRBV9; j_call: TRBJ1-2; d_call: TRBD1; clone_size: .; cdr3_nt: TGTGCCAGCAGCTCCACCGGGACAGGACGGGGCTATGGCTACACCTTC; cdr3_aa: CASSSTGTGRGYGYTF
v_call: TRBV9; j_call: TRBJ2-3; d_call: .; clone_size: .; cdr3_nt: TGTGCCAGCAGCGTAGCTTCGAGGGATGGTTTGGATACGCAGTATTTT; cdr3_aa: CASSVASRDGLDTQYF
v_call: TRBV5-1; j_call: TRBJ2-2; d_call: TRBD1; clone_size: .; cdr3_nt: TGCGCCAGCAGAGGGACAGCGAACACCGGGGAGCTGTTTTTT; cdr3_aa: CASRGTANTGELFF
v_call: TRBV6-6; j_call: TRBJ2-5; d_call: TRBD2; clone_size: .; cdr3_nt: TGTGCCAGCAGCCCGTGGACTAGCGGGATTGGGGACTTC; cdr3_aa: CASSPWTSGIGDF
v_call: TRBV7-3; j_call: TRBJ1-1; d_call: .; clone_size: .; cdr3_nt: TGTGCCAGCAGCTTAAATCTTGGGAGCACTGAAGCTTTCTTT; cdr3_aa: CASSLNLGSTEAFF
v_call: TRBV30; j_call: TRBJ1-5; d_call: .; clone_size: .; cdr3_nt: TGTGCCTGGAGTGTTAGGGGGAATCAGCCCCAGCATTTT; cdr3_aa: CAWSVRGNQPQHF
v_call: TRBV15; j_call: TRBJ1-5; d_call: TRBD1; clone_size: .; cdr3_nt: TGTGCCACCAGCAGAGACGACAGGGTGGATCAGCCCCAGCATTTT; cdr3_aa: CATSRDDRVDQPQHF
v_call: TRBV9; j_call: TRBJ2-7; d_call: .; clone_size: .; cdr3_nt: TGTGCCAGCAGCGTAGGGGTCCAGGGCCTACTGGACGAGCAGTACTTC; cdr3_aa: CASSVGVQGLLDEQYF
v_call: TRBV3-1/TRBV3-2; j_call: TRBJ1-2; d_call: .; clone_size: .; cdr3_nt: TGTGCCAGCAGCCAGCACAGGGACGCCTATGGCTACACCTTC; cdr3_aa: CASSQHRDAYGYTF
v_call: TRBV7-3; j_call: TRBJ2-3; d_call: .; clone_size: .; cdr3_nt: TGTGCCAGCAGCTTAGGCGCTAGTCGGATCACAGATACGCAGTATTTT; cdr3_aa: CASSLGASRITDTQYF
v_call: TRBV5-1; j_call: TRBJ1-1; d_call: .; clone_size: .; cdr3_nt: TGCGCCAGCAGCTTCAGGGCTTTGGACACTGAAGCTTTCTTT; cdr3_aa: CASSFRALDTEAFF
v_call: TRBV28; j_call: TRBJ2-5; d_call: TRBD1; clone_size: .; cdr3_nt: TGTGCCAGCAGTTTATTACAGGGGTGGGAAGAGACCCAGTACTTC; cdr3_aa: CASSLLQGWEETQYF
v_call: TRBV20-1; j_call: TRBJ1-1; d_call: TRBD1; clone_size: .; cdr3_nt: TGCAGTGCTAGTGGGGACAGGGAAACTTTCTTT; cdr3_aa: CSASGDRETFF
v_call: TRBV28; j_call: TRBJ1-2; d_call: .; clone_size: .; cdr3_nt: TGTGCCAGCAGATCCCCGTCTCGGGTGTGGTATGGCTACACCTTC; cdr3_aa: CASRSPSRVWYGYTF
v_call: TRBV6-5; j_call: TRBJ2-2; d_call: .; clone_size: .; cdr3_nt: TGTGCCAGCGGGGTCCTTAGCGCGAACACCGGGGAGCTGTTTTTT; cdr3_aa: CASGVLSANTGELFF
v_call: TRBV11-3; j_call: TRBJ2-5; d_call: TRBD2; clone_size: .; cdr3_nt: TGTGCCAGCAGCGATAGCGGGGGAGAGACCCAGTACTTC; cdr3_aa: CASSDSGGETQYF
v_call: TRBV27; j_call: TRBJ2-3; d_call: TRBD2; clone_size: .; cdr3_nt: TGTGCCAGCAGCCCAATGGCGGGAGTTACAGATACGCAGTATTTT; cdr3_aa: CASSPMAGVTDTQYF
v_call: TRBV27; j_call: TRBJ1-2; d_call: TRBD1; clone_size: .; cdr3_nt: TGTGCCAGCCGACAGGGGACTTATGGCTACACCTTC; cdr3_aa: CASRQGTYGYTF
v_call: TRBV7-2; j_call: TRBJ2-7; d_call: .; clone_size: .; cdr3_nt: TGTGCCAGCAGGCCAACAGGAGCCTACGAGCAGTACTTC; cdr3_aa: CASRPTGAYEQYF
v_call: TRBV4-2; j_call: TRBJ2-4; d_call: TRBD2; clone_size: .; cdr3_nt: TGTGCCAGCAGCCAAGAAACTAGCGGGGTCCTCGATCAGTACTTC; cdr3_aa: CASSQETSGVLDQYF
v_call: TRBV19; j_call: TRBJ1-5; d_call: TRBD1; clone_size: .; cdr3_nt: TGTGCCAGTAGAAAGGACAGGGTTGACAATCAGCCCCAGCATTTT; cdr3_aa: CASRKDRVDNQPQHF
v_call: TRBV19; j_call: TRBJ2-5; d_call: TRBD1; clone_size: .; cdr3_nt: TGTGCCAGTAGTATCACAGGGGGAGGAGAGACCCAGTACTTC; cdr3_aa: CASSITGGGETQYF
v_call: TRBV14; j_call: TRBJ2-1; d_call: TRBD1; clone_size: once; cdr3_nt: TGTGCCAGCAGCCAACTTCTGGGGGACAGAGACAACTACAATGAGCAGTTCTTC; cdr3_aa: CASSQLLGDRDNYNEQFF
v_call: TRBV2; j_call: TRBJ2-1; d_call: TRBD2; clone_size: .; cdr3_nt: TGTGCCAGCAGTGAAGCGCGAACTAGCGGACTCTACAATGAGCAGTTCTTC; cdr3_aa: CASSEARTSGLYNEQFF
v_call: TRBV19; j_call: TRBJ2-3; d_call: TRBD2; clone_size: .; cdr3_nt: TGTGCCAGTAGTCCCGCGGGAGTGTTAGATACGCAGTATTTT; cdr3_aa: CASSPAGVLDTQYF
v_call: TRBV21-1; j_call: TRBJ1-5; d_call: .; clone_size: once; cdr3_nt: TGTGCCAGCAGCTCCTACTCTAGGCAGGGGGCTTACAATCAGCCCCAGCATTTT; cdr3_aa: CASSSYSRQGAYNQPQHF
v_call: TRBV5-1; j_call: TRBJ2-1; d_call: .; clone_size: few; cdr3_nt: TGCGCCAGCAGCTTGGCCGGGTCGCCTAATGAGCAGTTCTTC; cdr3_aa: CASSLAGSPNEQFF
v_call: TRBV19; j_call: TRBJ1-1; d_call: .; clone_size: .; cdr3_nt: TGTGCCAGTGGTCAATCCGGGAACACTGAAGCTTTCTTT; cdr3_aa: CASGQSGNTEAFF
v_call: TRBV7-2; j_call: TRBJ2-5; d_call: .; clone_size: .; cdr3_nt: TGTGCCAGCAGTCTAGGGTCCGCGGGTGAGACCCAGTACTTC; cdr3_aa: CASSLGSAGETQYF